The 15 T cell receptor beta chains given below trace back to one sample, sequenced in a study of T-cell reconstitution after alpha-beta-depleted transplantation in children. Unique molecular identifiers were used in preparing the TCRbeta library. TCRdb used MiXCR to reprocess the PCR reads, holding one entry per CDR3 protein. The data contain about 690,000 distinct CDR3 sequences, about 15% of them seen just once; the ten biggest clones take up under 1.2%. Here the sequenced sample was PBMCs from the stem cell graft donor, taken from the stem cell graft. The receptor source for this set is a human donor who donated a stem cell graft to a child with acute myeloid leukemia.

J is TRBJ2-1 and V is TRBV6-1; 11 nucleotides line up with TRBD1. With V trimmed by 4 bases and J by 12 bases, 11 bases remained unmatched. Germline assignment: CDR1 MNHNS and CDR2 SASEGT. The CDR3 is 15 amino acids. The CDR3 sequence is CASSAGTGGRGWQFF. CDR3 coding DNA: TGTGCCAGCAGTGCCGGGACAGGGGGGCGCGGGTGGCAGTTCTTC.

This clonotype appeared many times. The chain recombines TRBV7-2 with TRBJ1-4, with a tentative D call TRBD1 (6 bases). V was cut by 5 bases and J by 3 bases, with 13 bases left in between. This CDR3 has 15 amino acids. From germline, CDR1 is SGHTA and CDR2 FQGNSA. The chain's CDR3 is CASSVERQANEKLFF. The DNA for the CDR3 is TGTGCCAGCAGCGTAGAGAGACAGGCTAATGAAAAACTGTTTTTT. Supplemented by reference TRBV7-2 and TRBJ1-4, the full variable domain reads GAGVSQSPSNKVTEKGKDVELRCDPISGHTALYWYRQSLGQGLEFLIYFQGNSAPDKSGLPSDRFSAERTGGSVSTLTIQRTQQEDSAVYLCASSVERQANEKLFFGSGTQLSVL.

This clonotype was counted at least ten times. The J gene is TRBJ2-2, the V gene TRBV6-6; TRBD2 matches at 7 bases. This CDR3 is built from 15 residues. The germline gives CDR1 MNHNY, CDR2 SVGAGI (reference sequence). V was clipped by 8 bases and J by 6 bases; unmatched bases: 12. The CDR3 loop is CASRLYGGKAGELFF. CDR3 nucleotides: TGTGCCAGCCGACTCTACGGGGGGAAAGCCGGGGAGCTGTTTTTT.

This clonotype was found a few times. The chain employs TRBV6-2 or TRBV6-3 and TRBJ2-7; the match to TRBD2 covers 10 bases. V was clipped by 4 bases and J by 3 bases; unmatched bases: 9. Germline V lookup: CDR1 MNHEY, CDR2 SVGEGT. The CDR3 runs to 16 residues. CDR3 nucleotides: TGTGCCAGCAGTTTCCCCCAACTAGCGGGGATCTACGAGCAGTACTTC. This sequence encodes CASSFPQLAGIYEQYF.

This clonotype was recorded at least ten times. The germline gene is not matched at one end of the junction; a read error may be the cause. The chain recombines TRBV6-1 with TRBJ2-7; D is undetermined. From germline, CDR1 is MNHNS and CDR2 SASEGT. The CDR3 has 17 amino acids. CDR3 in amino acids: CASSPTTPPTSARSLSF. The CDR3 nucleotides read TGTGCCAGCAGCCCCACAACCCCCCCAACCTCGGCCCGTAGCCTCTCCTTC.

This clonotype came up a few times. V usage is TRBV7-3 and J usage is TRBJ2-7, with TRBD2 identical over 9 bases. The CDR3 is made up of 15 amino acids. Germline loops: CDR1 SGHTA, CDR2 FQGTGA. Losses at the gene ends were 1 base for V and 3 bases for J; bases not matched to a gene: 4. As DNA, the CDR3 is TGTGCCAGCAGCTTAAACAGCGGGGGGAACTACGAGCAGTACTTC. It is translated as CASSLNSGGNYEQYF. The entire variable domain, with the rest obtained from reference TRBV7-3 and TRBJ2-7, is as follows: GAGVSQTPSNKVTEKGKYVELRCDPISGHTALYWYRQSLGQGPEFLIYFQGTGAADDSGLPNDRFFAVRPEGSVSTLKIQRTERGDSAVYLCASSLNSGGNYEQYFGPGTRLTVT.

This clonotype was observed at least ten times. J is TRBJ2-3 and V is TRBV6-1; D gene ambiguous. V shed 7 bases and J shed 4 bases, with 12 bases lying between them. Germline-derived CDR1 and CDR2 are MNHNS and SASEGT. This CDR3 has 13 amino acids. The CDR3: CASTPPLADTQYF. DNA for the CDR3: TGTGCCAGCACTCCCCCGTTGGCAGATACGCAGTATTTT.

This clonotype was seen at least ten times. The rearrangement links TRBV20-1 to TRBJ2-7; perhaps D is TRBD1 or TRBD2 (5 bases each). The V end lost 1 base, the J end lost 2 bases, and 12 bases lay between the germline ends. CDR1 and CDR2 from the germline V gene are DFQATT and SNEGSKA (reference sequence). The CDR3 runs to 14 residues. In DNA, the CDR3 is TGCAGTGCTAGAGCTCCAGGGACCCCCTACGAGCAGTACTTC. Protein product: CSARAPGTPYEQYF.

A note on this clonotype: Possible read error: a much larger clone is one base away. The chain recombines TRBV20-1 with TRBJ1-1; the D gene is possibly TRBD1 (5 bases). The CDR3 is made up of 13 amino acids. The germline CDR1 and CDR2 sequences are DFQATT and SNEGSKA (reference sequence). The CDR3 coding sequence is TGCACTGCCGAGGGGCAGGTGGTCACTGAAGCTTTCTTT. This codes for CTAEGQVVTEAFF.

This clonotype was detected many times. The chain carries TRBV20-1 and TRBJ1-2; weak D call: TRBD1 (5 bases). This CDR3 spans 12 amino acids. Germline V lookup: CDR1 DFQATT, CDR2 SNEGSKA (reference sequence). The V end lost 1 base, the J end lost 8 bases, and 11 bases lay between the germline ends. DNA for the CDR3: TGCAGTGCTAGAGGGTCAGGGAAGGGCTACACCTTC. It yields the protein CSARGSGKGYTF.

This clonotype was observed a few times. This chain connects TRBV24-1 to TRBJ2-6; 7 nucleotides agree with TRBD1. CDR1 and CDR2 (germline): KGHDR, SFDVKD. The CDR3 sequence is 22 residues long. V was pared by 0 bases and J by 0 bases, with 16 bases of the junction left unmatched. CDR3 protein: CATSDLQGQRITLNSGANVLTF. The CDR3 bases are TGTGCCACCAGTGATTTGCAGGGACAGAGAATTACCTTGAACTCTGGGGCCAACGTCCTGACTTTC.

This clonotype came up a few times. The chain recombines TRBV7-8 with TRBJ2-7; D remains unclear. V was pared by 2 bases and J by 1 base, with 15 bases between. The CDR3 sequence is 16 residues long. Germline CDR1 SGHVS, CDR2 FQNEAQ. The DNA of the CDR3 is TGTGCCAGCAGCTTAACTGGCCCTGGGATTTCCTACGAGCAGTACTTC. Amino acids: CASSLTGPGISYEQYF.

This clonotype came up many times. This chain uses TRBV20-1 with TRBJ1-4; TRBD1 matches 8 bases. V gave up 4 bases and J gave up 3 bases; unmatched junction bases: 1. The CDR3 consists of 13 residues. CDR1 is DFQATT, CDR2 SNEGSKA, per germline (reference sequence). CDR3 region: CSAMGQANEKLFF. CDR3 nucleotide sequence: TGCAGTGCTATGGGACAGGCTAATGAAAAACTGTTTTTT.

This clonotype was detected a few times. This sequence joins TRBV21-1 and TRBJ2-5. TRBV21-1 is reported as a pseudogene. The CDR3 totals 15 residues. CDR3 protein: CASSTYASGMETQYF. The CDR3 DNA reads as TGTGCCAGCAGCACGTATGCCTCGGGGATGGAGACCCAGTACTTC.

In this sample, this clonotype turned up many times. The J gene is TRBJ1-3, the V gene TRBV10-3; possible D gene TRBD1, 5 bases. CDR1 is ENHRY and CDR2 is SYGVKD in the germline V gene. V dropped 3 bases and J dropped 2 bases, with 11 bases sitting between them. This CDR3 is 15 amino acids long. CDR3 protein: CAISDQGEAGNTIYF. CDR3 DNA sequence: TGTGCCATCAGTGATCAGGGTGAAGCTGGAAACACCATATATTTT.